These 24 T cell receptor beta chains share one sample of origin, sequenced in a study of vaccination effects on CD4 cells after COVID-19. Upon completion of under eleven days in culture, CD4+ T cells were isolated. These receptors lack a known antigen. Sequenced by immunoSEQ multiplex PCR; TCRdb stores in-frame clones only, minus some. The sample contains fewer than 75,000 clones, roughly three quarters of which appear only once. Sequences were derived from CD4+ T cells from PBMCs cultured without peptide, sampled before COVID-19 vaccination. The receptors shown here come from a human donor who received a COVID-19 vaccine.

CDR3 loop: CASSYTGGLV. DNA for the CDR3: TGTGCCAGCAGTTACACAGGGGGGTTGGTC. The genes are TRBV6-5 and TRBJ2-7; 8 bases agree with TRBD1. Germline V gene lookup returns CDR1 MNHEY and CDR2 SVGAGI. This CDR3 region has 10 residues.

This clone was observed a few times. V and J are TRBV4-1 and TRBJ2-4, with D hard to call. The V gene's germline CDR1 is MGHRA and CDR2 YSYEKL. This CDR3 is 17 amino acids long. V was pared by 0 bases and J by 0 bases, with 12 bases between. CDR3 sequence reads: CASSQDQQTVAKNIQYF. Written as DNA, the CDR3 is TGCGCCAGCAGCCAAGATCAGCAGACGGTAGCCAAAAACATTCAGTACTTC.

V gene TRBV24-1 combines with J gene TRBJ2-5, with TRBD1 matching over 11 bases. Germline V gene lookup returns CDR1 KGHDR and CDR2 SFDVKD. This CDR3 is built from 16 residues. The V gene end was trimmed by 3 bases and the J gene end by 5 bases; junction bases not matched to a gene: 7. CDR3 sequence: CATSDRTGGARETQYF. CDR3 in DNA: TGTGCCACCAGTGATCGGACAGGGGGCGCGAGGGAGACCCAGTACTTC.

The chain carries TRBV2 and TRBJ2-3; 9 bases map to TRBD1. Germline V gene data show CDR1 as SNHLY and CDR2 as FYNNEI. J was trimmed by 1 base and V by 6 bases; bases with no gene match: 8. The CDR3 covers 16 residues. The CDR3 sequence is CASRRTGVVGTDTQYF. Written as DNA, the CDR3 is TGTGCCAGCAGAAGGACAGGGGTGGTGGGCACAGATACGCAGTATTTT.

The V gene is TRBV4-3, the J gene TRBJ1-6; D possibly corresponds to TRBD1 (6 bases). This CDR3 is built from 14 residues. The V end was cut by 3 bases, the J end by 10 bases, with 13 bases between. In germline, CDR1 is LGHNA, CDR2 YSLEER. This CDR3 reads CASSQWRGTSPLHF. The CDR3 DNA sequence: TGCGCCAGCAGCCAGTGGAGGGGGACATCACCCCTCCACTTT.

The J gene is TRBJ2-4, the V gene TRBV5-1; D is perhaps TRBD1 (5 bases). The V end lost 0 bases, the J end lost 2 bases, and 6 bases lay between the germline ends. The germline gives CDR1 SGHRS, CDR2 YFSETQ. This CDR3 has 14 amino acids. The CDR3 protein is CASSLGQSKNIQYF. The CDR3 nucleotides are TGCGCCAGCAGCTTGGGACAGTCCAAAAACATTCAGTACTTC.

This clone was observed once. The CDR3 bases are TGTGCCAGCAGTGGGGCCGTGGGGGCGGTGGACACTGAAGCTTTCTTT. This gives the protein CASSGAVGAVDTEAFF. The chain employs TRBV6-1 and TRBJ1-1; D might be TRBD1 (6 bases). Germline lookup yields CDR1 MNHNS and CDR2 SASEGT. Trimming took off 4 bases at V and 3 bases at J, with 18 bases between the two ends. The CDR3 extends over 16 amino acids.

This clone was picked up a small number of times. The J gene is TRBJ1-1, the V gene TRBV18; D is ambiguous. Trimming took 6 bases from V and 1 from J, leaving 9 bases between them. Germline V CDR1 and CDR2: KGHSH, LQKENI. The CDR3 loop spans 13 amino acids. The CDR3 here is CASSPYTNTEAFF. In nucleotides, the CDR3 is TGTGCCAGCTCCCCGTACACGAACACTGAAGCTTTCTTT. Looking up the rest from reference TRBV18 and TRBJ1-1 gives the full variable domain: NAGVMQNPRHLVRRRGQEARLRCSPMKGHSHVYWYRQLPEEGLKFMVYLQKENIIDESGMPKERFSAEFPKEGPSILRIQQVVRGDSAAYFCASSPYTNTEAFFGQGTRLTVV.

The chain employs TRBV3-1 (or the pseudogene TRBV3-2) and TRBJ1-3; D might be TRBD1 (6 bases). V was cut by 4 bases and J by 4 bases, with 11 bases left in between. Germline assignment: CDR1 LGHDT and CDR2 YNNKEL (reference sequence). CDR3 size: 14 residues. The CDR3 sequence is CASSRPGVGNTIYF. CDR3 DNA sequence: TGTGCCAGCAGCCGACCAGGGGTAGGAAACACCATATATTTT.

This chain links TRBV27 with TRBJ2-2; the D gene is possibly TRBD1 (6 bases). The CDR3 totals 14 residues. V dropped 6 bases and J dropped 1 base, with 9 bases sitting between them. The germline V gene encodes CDR1 MNHEY and CDR2 SMNVEV (reference sequence). The CDR3 reads CASRGTRNTGELFF. In DNA, the CDR3 is TGTGCCAGCAGGGGGACACGGAACACCGGGGAGCTGTTTTTT.

The chain links TRBV5-1 to TRBJ1-5; the match to TRBD1 covers 8 bases. There are 17 residues in the CDR3. The junction had 11 bases not matched to a gene; V was cut back by 4 bases and J by 2 bases. CDR1 and CDR2 (germline): SGHRS, YFSETQ. CDR3 protein: CASSPSGQGTGNQPQHF. The CDR3 region has the DNA TGCGCCAGCAGCCCCAGCGGACAGGGTACGGGCAATCAGCCCCAGCATTTT.

The genes are TRBV5-1 and TRBJ2-3, with a tentative D call TRBD1 (6 bases). The CDR3 has 14 amino acids. From germline, CDR1 is SGHRS and CDR2 YFSETQ. Between the trimmed V and J ends, which lost 0 bases and 6 bases, there was a span of 11 bases. CDR3 sequence reads: CASSLGSGEDTQYF. The CDR3 DNA sequence: TGCGCCAGCAGCTTGGGGTCAGGGGAGGATACGCAGTATTTT.

The CDR3 is CASSIRYVPGQNPYEQYV. DNA for the CDR3: TGTGCCAGTAGTATAAGATATGTGCCGGGACAGAACCCCTACGAGCAGTACGTC. The chain is built from TRBV19 and TRBJ2-7, with 7 bases identical to TRBD1. The trim removed 2 bases at V and 2 bases at J, leaving 15 bases unmatched. The CDR3 sequence is 18 residues long. Germline V gene sequence: CDR1 LNHDA, CDR2 SQIVND (reference sequence).

The V call is TRBV10-2, the J call TRBJ2-2; 10 nucleotides agree with TRBD2. The V gene end was trimmed by 4 bases and the J gene end by 8 bases; junction bases not matched to a gene: 7. This CDR3 contains 15 residues. CDR1 and CDR2 (germline): WSHSY, SAAADI. Written as DNA, the CDR3 is TGCGCCAGCAGTGGGCTAGCGGGGGCCGGAGGGGAGCTGTTTTTT. Translation: CASSGLAGAGGELFF.

The J gene is TRBJ2-7, the V gene TRBV5-5; unclear D gene. This CDR3 has 14 amino acids. CDR1 is SGHKS and CDR2 is YYEKEE in the germline V gene (reference sequence). Trimming shortened V by 3 bases and J by 0 bases, and 10 bases separated the two germline ends. The CDR3 bases are TGTGCCAGCAGCTCCTATTTCAGCTCCTACGAGCAGTACGTC. Translated, it gives CASSSYFSSYEQYV.

The rearrangement links TRBV5-8 to TRBJ1-5; D unclear. This CDR3 is 18 amino acids long. Germline V gene data show CDR1 as SGHTS and CDR2 as YDEGEE. V was trimmed by 1 base and J by 0 bases, leaving 17 bases between them. This chain's CDR3 is CASSLNSERLYSNQPQHF. In DNA form, the CDR3 reads TGTGCCAGCAGCTTGAACAGTGAGCGTCTATATAGCAATCAGCCCCAGCATTTT.

Comments on this clone: At one end the junction does not follow the germline gene, possibly because of a read error. The J gene is TRBJ2-1, the V gene TRBV6-5, with no clear D. The CDR3 contains 13 residues. CDR1 and CDR2 (germline): MNHEY, SVGAGI. The CDR3 loop reads CASSYSTLNAQFF. The CDR3, as DNA: TGTGCCAGCAGTTACTCGACCCTCAATGCGCAGTTCTTC.

The chain employs TRBV2 and TRBJ1-1, with 9 bases matching TRBD1. The germline CDR1 and CDR2 sequences are SNHLY and FYNNEI. The ends lost 11 bases at V and 1 base at J; junction bases unmatched: 5. The CDR3 is made up of 13 amino acids. The CDR3 loop is CASGQGSNTEAFF. The CDR3 DNA sequence: TGTGCCTCTGGACAGGGGTCGAACACTGAAGCTTTCTTT. Using reference TRBV2 and TRBJ1-1 for the parts outside the CDR3, the full variable domain is EPEVTQTPSHQVTQMGQEVILRCVPISNHLYFYWYRQILGQKVEFLVSFYNNEISEKSEIFDDQFSVERPDGSNFTLKIRSTKLEDSAMYFCASGQGSNTEAFFGQGTRLTVV.

The genes are TRBV6-5 and TRBJ2-7; possible D gene TRBD1, 6 bases. V lost 6 bases, J lost 1 base, and 16 bases lay in between. The V gene's germline CDR1 is MNHEY and CDR2 SVGAGI. The CDR3 is made up of 15 amino acids. This chain's CDR3 is CASRINRQESYEQYV. Here the CDR3 DNA reads TGTGCCAGCAGGATAAATCGACAGGAGTCCTACGAGCAGTACGTC.

The rearrangement uses TRBV10-3 and TRBJ1-5, with 7 bases identical to TRBD1. The CDR3 length is 16 residues. V lost 0 bases and J lost 5; bases outside the gene matches: 7. Germline V gene data show CDR1 as ENHRY and CDR2 as SYGVKD. CDR3 nucleotide sequence: TGTGCCATCAGTGAGTCGTGGAGGGGGCGAGATCAGCCCCAGCATTTT. Its translation: CAISESWRGRDQPQHF.

The rearrangement joins TRBV9 to TRBJ1-3; 7 bases agree with TRBD1. The J segment lost 2 bases and the V segment lost 0 bases, leaving 8 bases of the junction unmatched. CDR3 length equals 17 residues. Germline lookup yields CDR1 SGDLS and CDR2 YYNGEE. CDR3 sequence: CASSVGGQRVTGNTIYF. The CDR3 DNA sequence: TGTGCCAGCAGCGTAGGGGGACAGCGTGTGACTGGAAACACCATATATTTT. Based on the CDR3 plus reference TRBV9 and TRBJ1-3, the full variable domain is DSGVTQTPKHLITATGQRVTLRCSPRSGDLSVYWYQQSLDQGLQFLIQYYNGEERAKGNILERFSAQQFPDLHSELNLSSLELGDSALYFCASSVGGQRVTGNTIYFGEGSWLTVV.

The chain has TRBV24-1 and TRBJ2-3; 8 positions match TRBD2. The CDR3 consists of 20 residues. After removal of 4 bases from V and 2 bases from J, the junction contained 19 bases not matched to a gene. Germline V gives CDR1 KGHDR, CDR2 SFDVKD. The CDR3 reads CATSDTLAGQAGATTDTQYF. The CDR3 DNA follows: TGTGCCACCAGTGACACACTGGCCGGACAAGCGGGGGCGACCACAGATACGCAGTATTTT.

The chain joins TRBV24-1 to TRBJ2-3; TRBD2 aligns across 9 bases. V lost 5 bases and J lost 2; bases outside the gene matches: 4. The germline CDR1 and CDR2 sequences are KGHDR and SFDVKD. The CDR3 extends over 15 amino acids. Here the CDR3 reads CATSARGGPTDTQYF. The CDR3 DNA reads TGTGCCACCAGTGCGCGGGGGGGACCCACAGATACGCAGTATTTT.

The gene calls are TRBV6-5 and TRBJ2-3; D is undetermined. Trimming took off 5 bases at V and 4 bases at J, with 16 bases between the two ends. The CDR3 totals 15 residues. CDR1 is MNHEY, CDR2 SVGAGI, per germline. The DNA of the CDR3 is TGTGCCAGCAGTCCCTCCCTCGCCGCTGCAGATACGCAGTATTTT. Encoded protein: CASSPSLAAADTQYF.